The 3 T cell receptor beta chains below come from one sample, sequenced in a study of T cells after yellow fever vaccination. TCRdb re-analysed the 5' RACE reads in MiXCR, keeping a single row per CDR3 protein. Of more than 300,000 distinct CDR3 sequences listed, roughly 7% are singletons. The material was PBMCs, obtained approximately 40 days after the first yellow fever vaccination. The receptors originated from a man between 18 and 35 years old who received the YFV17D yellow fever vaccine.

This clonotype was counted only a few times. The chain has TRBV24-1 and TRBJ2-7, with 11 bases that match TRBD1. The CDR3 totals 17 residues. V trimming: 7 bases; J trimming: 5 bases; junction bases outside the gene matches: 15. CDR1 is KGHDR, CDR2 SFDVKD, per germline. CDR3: CATSFPGTGGWCDEQYV. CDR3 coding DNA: TGTGCCACCAGCTTCCCCGGGACAGGGGGTTGGTGCGACGAGCAGTACGTC.

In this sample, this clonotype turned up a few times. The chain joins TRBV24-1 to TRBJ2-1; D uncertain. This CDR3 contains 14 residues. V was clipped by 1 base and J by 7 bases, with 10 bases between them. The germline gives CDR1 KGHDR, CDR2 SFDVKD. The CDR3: CATSDFGRLNEQFF. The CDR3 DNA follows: TGTGCCACCAGTGATTTTGGCAGGTTGAATGAGCAGTTCTTC.

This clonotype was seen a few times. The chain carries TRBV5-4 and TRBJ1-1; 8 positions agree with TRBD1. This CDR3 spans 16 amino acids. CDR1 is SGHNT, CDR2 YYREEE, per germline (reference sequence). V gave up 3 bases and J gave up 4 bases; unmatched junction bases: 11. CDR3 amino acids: CASSSMDVRGRTEAFF. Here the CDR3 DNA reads TGTGCCAGCAGCTCAATGGACGTCAGGGGGCGCACTGAAGCTTTCTTT.